What follows are 8 T cell receptor beta chains derived from one specimen sequenced in a study of blood T cell repertoires in COVID-19. The assay was immunoSEQ multiplex PCR, and TCRdb's table has in-frame clones only and misses some. The sample yields a few hundred thousand clones, 89% seen once. Sequencing was performed on PBMCs or T cells enriched from blood (not recorded which). These receptors all stem from a woman in her sixties who had recovered from COVID-19.

This chain connects TRBV28 to TRBJ1-6; weak D call: TRBD1 (5 bases). The CDR3 is made up of 21 amino acids. In germline, CDR1 is MDHEN, CDR2 SYDVKM. V was pared by 6 bases and J by 0 bases, with 27 bases between. The CDR3 sequence: CASRPQRQTRGLSSYNSPLHF. For the CDR3, the DNA is TGTGCCAGCAGACCCCAGAGACAGACCCGCGGCCTAAGCTCCTATAATTCACCCCTCCACTTT.

V is TRBV30 and J is TRBJ2-3; 8 bases align to TRBD1. V dropped 4 bases and J dropped 12; count of bases not matched to a gene: 12. Germline V gene sequence: CDR1 GTSNPN, CDR2 SVGIG (reference sequence). The CDR3 is made up of 13 amino acids. CDR3 nucleotide sequence: TGTGCCTGGACTCCCCTCGGGACAGGTCCTCAGTATTTT. Residues: CAWTPLGTGPQYF.

The chain combines TRBV5-1 with TRBJ2-1; 10 bases map to TRBD2. CDR3 length: 15 amino acids. The V gene end was trimmed by 0 bases and the J gene end by 8 bases; junction bases not matched to a gene: 5. CDR1 and CDR2 (germline): SGHRS, YFSETQ. This CDR3 reads CASSLVASGSDEQFF. The DNA of the CDR3 is TGCGCCAGCAGCTTGGTGGCTAGCGGGAGTGATGAGCAGTTCTTC.

The CDR3 DNA reads as TGTGCCAGCAGATACCCTCACAGGGACCGATACGAGCAGTACTTC. Translated: CASRYPHRDRYEQYF. The rearrangement joins TRBV6-7 to TRBJ2-7, with D perhaps matching TRBD1 (6 bases). TRBV6-7 is assigned to the ORF class and has an uncertain function. The CDR3 spans 15 residues. V shed 6 bases and J shed 4 bases, with 19 bases lying between them.

The genes are TRBV29-1 and TRBJ1-2, with 10 nucleotides matching TRBD1. CDR3 length equals 13 residues. Germline V lookup: CDR1 SQVTM, CDR2 ANQGSEA. Germline trimming cut 7 bases from V and 2 bases from J; bases unmatched to any gene: 4. The CDR3 region is CSAGQGENYGYTF. CDR3 DNA: TGCAGCGCTGGACAGGGGGAGAACTATGGCTACACCTTC.

The chain joins TRBV28 to TRBJ1-1; 8 bases are a match to TRBD1. This CDR3 comprises 15 residues. Germline V gene data show CDR1 as MDHEN and CDR2 as SYDVKM. After removal of 1 base from V and 4 bases from J, the junction contained 5 bases not matched to a gene. Here the CDR3 DNA reads TGTGCCAGCAGTTTATTATCAGGGGGCAGCACTGAAGCTTTCTTT. Translated: CASSLLSGGSTEAFF.

This chain uses TRBV18 with TRBJ1-2; D is unresolved. Germline CDR1 is KGHSH and CDR2 is LQKENI. The CDR3 length is 17 residues. The ends were cut back, 3 bases at V and 0 bases at J, with 17 bases in the middle. The CDR3 DNA sequence: TGTGCCAGCTCACCCCTTCAAGTGCCACGAGCTAACTATGGCTACACCTTC. Translating gives CASSPLQVPRANYGYTF.

V is TRBV11-2 and J is TRBJ2-1; D gene uncertain. CDR1 SGHAT and CDR2 FQNNGV come from the germline V gene. Trimming cost V 6 bases and J 8 bases, with 11 bases left between them. The CDR3 has 12 residues. CDR3: CASSLDRDEQFF. The CDR3 DNA follows: TGTGCCAGCAGTTTGGATCGGGATGAGCAGTTCTTC.